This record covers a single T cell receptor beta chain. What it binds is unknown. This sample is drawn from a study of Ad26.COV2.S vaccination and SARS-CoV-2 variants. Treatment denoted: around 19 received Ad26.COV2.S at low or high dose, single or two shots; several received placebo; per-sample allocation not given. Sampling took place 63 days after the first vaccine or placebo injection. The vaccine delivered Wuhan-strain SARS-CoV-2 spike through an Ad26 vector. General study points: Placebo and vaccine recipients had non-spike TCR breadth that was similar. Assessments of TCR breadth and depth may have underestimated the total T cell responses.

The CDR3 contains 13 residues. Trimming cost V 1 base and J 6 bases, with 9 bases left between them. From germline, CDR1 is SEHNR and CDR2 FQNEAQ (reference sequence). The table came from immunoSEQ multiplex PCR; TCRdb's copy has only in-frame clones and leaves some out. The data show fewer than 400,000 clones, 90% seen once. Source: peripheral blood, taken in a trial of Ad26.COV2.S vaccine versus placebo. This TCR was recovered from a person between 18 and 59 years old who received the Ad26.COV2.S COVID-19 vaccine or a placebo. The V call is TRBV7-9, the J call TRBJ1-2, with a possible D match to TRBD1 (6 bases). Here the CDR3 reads CASSLVAGDGYTF. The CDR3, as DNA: TGTGCCAGCAGCTTAGTTGCAGGGGATGGCTACACCTTC.